This entry features one T cell receptor beta chain sequence. The antigen remains unidentified. These data come from a study of T cell repertoires in cytomegalovirus infection. Germline CDR1 is SGHTA and CDR2 is FQGTGA. This CDR3 has 15 amino acids. Trimming cost V 5 bases and J 5 bases; bases outside gene matches: 8. TCRdb re-derived calls from the reads in MiXCR, one entry per CDR3 protein. Among approximately 990,000 distinct CDR3 sequences listed, less than 40% were seen once. Sequences were derived from cultured CD8+ T cells from PBMCs, sampled from culture after CMV antigen stimulation. The chain combines TRBV7-3 with TRBJ2-5, with 10 bases aligning to TRBD2. This receptor was obtained from a human donor in good health (CMV status not recorded). Some clones in this sample may be carry-over from other donors' samples. The CDR3 region has the DNA TGTGCCAGCAGCGTCAGCGGGGGGGCCGACGAGACCCAGTACTTC. Translated, it gives CASSVSGGADETQYF. Full variable domain (remainder filled in from reference TRBV7-3 and TRBJ2-5): GAGVSQTPSNKVTEKGKYVELRCDPISGHTALYWYRQSLGQGPEFLIYFQGTGAADDSGLPNDRFFAVRPEGSVSTLKIQRTERGDSAVYLCASSVSGGADETQYFGPGTRLLVL.